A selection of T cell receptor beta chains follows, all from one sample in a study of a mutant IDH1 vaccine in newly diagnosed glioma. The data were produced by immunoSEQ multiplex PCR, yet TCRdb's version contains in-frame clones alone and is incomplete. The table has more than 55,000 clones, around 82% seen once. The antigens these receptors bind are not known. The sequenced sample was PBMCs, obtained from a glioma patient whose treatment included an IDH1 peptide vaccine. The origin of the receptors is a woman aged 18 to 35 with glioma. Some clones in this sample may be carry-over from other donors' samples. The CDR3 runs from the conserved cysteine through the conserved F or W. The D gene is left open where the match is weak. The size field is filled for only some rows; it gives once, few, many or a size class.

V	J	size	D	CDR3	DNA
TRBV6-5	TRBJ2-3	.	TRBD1	CASRRGQADTQYF	TGTGCCAGCAGGAGGGGGCAGGCAGATACGCAGTATTTT
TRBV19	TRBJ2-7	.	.	CASSRRRSYEQYF	TGTGCCAGTAGTCGAAGGCGCTCCTACGAGCAGTACTTC
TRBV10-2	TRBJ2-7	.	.	CASSLGGGRPYEQYF	TGCGCCAGCAGCCTAGGAGGGGGCAGACCCTACGAGCAGTACTTC
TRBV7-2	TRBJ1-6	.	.	CASSFALGGTKNSPLHF	TGTGCCAGCAGCTTTGCTCTCGGAGGAACCAAGAATTCACCCCTCCACTTT
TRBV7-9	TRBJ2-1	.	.	CASTNSGGGGREQFF	TGTGCCAGCACCAACTCCGGTGGGGGGGGCCGTGAGCAGTTCTTC
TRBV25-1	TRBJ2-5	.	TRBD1	CASSESLPGTGDRETQYF	TGTGCCAGCAGTGAATCCCTACCCGGGACAGGGGATCGGGAGACCCAGTACTTC
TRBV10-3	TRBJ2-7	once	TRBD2	CARLAGSSYEQYF	TGTGCCAGGCTAGCGGGGAGCTCCTACGAGCAGTACTTC
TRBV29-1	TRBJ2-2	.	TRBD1	CSTSTGSTGELFF	TGCAGCACTTCGACAGGGAGCACCGGGGAGCTGTTTTTT
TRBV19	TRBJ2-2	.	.	CASTSQGGRAGELFF	TGTGCCTCCACCTCGCAGGGAGGTCGAGCCGGGGAGCTGTTTTTT
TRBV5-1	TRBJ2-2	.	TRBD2	CASSSGLAFNTGELFF	TGCGCCAGCAGCTCGGGACTAGCGTTTAACACCGGGGAGCTGTTTTTT
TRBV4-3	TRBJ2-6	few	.	CASSQEGHSGANVLTF	TGCGCCAGCAGCCAAGAAGGACACTCTGGGGCCAACGTCCTGACTTTC
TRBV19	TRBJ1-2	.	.	CASSIGGSLSDGYTF	TGTGCCAGTAGTATAGGGGGCAGCCTGAGCGATGGCTACACCTTC
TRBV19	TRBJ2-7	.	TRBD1	CASSRTQGNEQYF	TGTGCCAGTTCGAGGACACAGGGGAACGAGCAGTACTTC
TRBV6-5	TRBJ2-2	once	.	CASKSGAGTGELFF	TGTGCCAGCAAATCGGGGGCAGGGACCGGGGAGCTGTTTTTT
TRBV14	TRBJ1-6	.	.	CASSLGDRYLPLHF	TGTGCCAGCAGCCTGGGGGATCGGTACTTGCCCCTCCACTTT
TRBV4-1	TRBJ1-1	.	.	CASSQENSLNTEAFF	TGCGCCAGCAGCCAAGAAAACAGCTTGAACACTGAAGCTTTCTTT
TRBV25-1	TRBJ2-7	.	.	CASSEFGGLHEQYF	TGTGCCAGCAGTGAATTTGGAGGGCTCCACGAGCAGTACTTC
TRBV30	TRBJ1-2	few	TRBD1	CAWSGLDRVSGYTF	TGTGCCTGGAGTGGGCTCGACAGGGTATCCGGCTACACCTTC